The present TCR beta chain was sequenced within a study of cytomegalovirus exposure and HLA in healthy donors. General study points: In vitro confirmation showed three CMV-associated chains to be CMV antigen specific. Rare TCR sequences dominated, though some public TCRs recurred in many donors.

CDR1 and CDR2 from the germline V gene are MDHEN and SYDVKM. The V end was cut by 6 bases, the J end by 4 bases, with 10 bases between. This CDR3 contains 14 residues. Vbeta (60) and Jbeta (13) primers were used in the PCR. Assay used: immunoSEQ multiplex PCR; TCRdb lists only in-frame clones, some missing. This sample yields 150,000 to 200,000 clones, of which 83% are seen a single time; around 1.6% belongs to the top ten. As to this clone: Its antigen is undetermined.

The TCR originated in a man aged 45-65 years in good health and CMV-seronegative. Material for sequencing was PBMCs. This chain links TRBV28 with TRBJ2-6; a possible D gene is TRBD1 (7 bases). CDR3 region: CASSRGVGANVLTF. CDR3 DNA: TGTGCCAGCAGCAGGGGGGTCGGGGCCAACGTCCTGACTTTC.